The T cell receptor (beta chain) under discussion was sequenced for a study of cytomegalovirus exposure and HLA in healthy donors (dated by TCRdb to 2015 to 2018). Regarding the complete study: An earlier analysis of 587 of the donors reported more than 250 Gb of sequence data and some 120 million unique TCR beta sequences from 150 million to 200 million T cells. An early release that covered several hundred HLA-typed donors contained approximately 290 gigabases of sequencing data and 70 million to 100 million unique TCR sequences. Of the roughly 410 genotyped donors, less than 85% were placed in the genetic ancestry cluster associated with self-reported Caucasian donors. Among 350 to 400 genotyped donors of the cohort, an average of approximately 240,000 unique TCR beta nucleotide sequences were sequenced per donor, 15% to 20% of them non-productive. Four to six DR-DQ haplotypes were handled as single units for association and clustering because linkage in the cohort was strong. The study profiled the T cell repertoires of around 700 subjects by immunosequencing and related them to cytomegalovirus serostatus. In a later analysis, previously published TCR beta repertoires from roughly 710 donors were re-analyzed and high-resolution HLA genotyping was added so that TCR occurrence patterns could be studied. Donor age, sex, ethnicity and CMV serostatus were compiled together with the repertoire data. The study combined high-throughput TCR immunosequencing, statistical association of individual TCRs with disease status, and machine learning to predict cytomegalovirus infection status. The later analysis used no new phenotypic data to find candidate immune exposures, relying instead on TCR beta sequences and their occurrence across donors. Class I and class II HLA loci were covered by the typing at four-digit resolution. Every repertoire in the discovery cohort had been generated on one and the same sequencing platform. The study aimed to test whether cataloging public T cell receptors could reveal signatures of past pathogen exposure. An earlier analysis of 587 of the donors used high-throughput TCR beta sequencing to judge whether each TCR beta V gene segment behaved as functional or pseudogenic. Besides the first cohort of roughly 640 subjects, a separate validation cohort made up of roughly 120 different subjects was used. Genome-wide SNP genotypes for about 65% of the roughly 700 donors were used in a later genetic analysis, which treated that subset as a discovery cohort. Typing coverage differed by locus: A, B, C, DRB1 and DQB1 were typed in roughly 629-630 donors, DQA1 in 500 to 550, DPA1 in around 610, and DPB1 in just under 490. Summary of the overall study and its limitations: An earlier analysis of roughly 570 of the donors showed that most TCR beta V segments appeared in productive rearrangements either about 87% or about 30% of the time, which broadly matched IMGT annotations. It was suggested by the authors that the approach could potentially be generalized to other disease states and immunological phenotypes. When HLA alleles, especially DR and DQ, strongly co-occurred, TCR associations were difficult to assign to individual alleles. A few of the identified cytomegalovirus-associated TCR beta chains were confirmed in vitro to be specific for cytomegalovirus antigens. Linkage disequilibrium might explain the correlated functional status among segregating V segments, but an unknown experimental factor could not be ruled out. Because some donors lacked HLA typing at each locus, the association tests relied only on the typed subset. Specific HLA alleles were associated with 15,000 to 20,000 TCR beta sequences at a false discovery rate of 0.05 in a later analysis. The presence/absence analyses assumed that sequencing depth was roughly uniform across donors, and that assumption may not be true. In a later genetic analysis, fewer N-insertions in productive TCRs were reported among donors in an Asian-associated ancestry cluster than the roughly 700-donor mean. In this cohort, only TCR beta chains were sequenced, and detectable features were limited by the absence of alpha or paired-chain data. In a later analysis, HLA-associated TCR beta chains were found to be more clonally expanded and to have lower generation probabilities than equally common non-associated chains. In a later genetic analysis, a missense DCLRE1C variant was associated with V-gene and J-gene trimming of TCR beta chains, and the association was replicated in an independent cohort. Most TCR sequences were seen in very few donors, while some public TCRs were found in many individuals. Immune exposure information for the cohort was limited to CMV serostatus. A later analysis found that TCR association rates varied across HLA loci, with DRB1 alleles showing the most associated TCRs and HLA-C alleles the fewest. The study listed approximately 150 TCR beta chains as associated with cytomegalovirus. According to a later analysis, parvovirus B19, influenza, CMV and Epstein-Barr virus appeared linked to several top co-occurrence clusters. A cluster of highly shared sequence variants was judged likely to represent a technical artifact of the sequencing pipeline. Because counts were too low, approximately 18 rarely observed V segments, including chromosome 9 orphons, were excluded from the earlier analysis of several hundred of the donors. In both the original and validation cohorts, the classifier was reported to diagnose cytomegalovirus status with high specificity and sensitivity. A further reported finding was that TCR beta sequences accurately predicted the HLA-A and HLA-B alleles for most subjects in the first cohort. In a later analysis, most CMV-associated TCR beta chains were found to appear HLA-restricted, with HLA associations seemingly driven largely by CMV exposure.

The library was obtained by the immunoSEQ multiplex PCR assay. For the multiplex PCR, a mixture combining 60 forward primers for TCR Vbeta segments and 13 reverse primers for TCR Jbeta segments was used. Amplification of the CDR3 region of rearranged TCR beta genes was performed with a multiplex PCR assay on genomic DNA. On the Illumina HiSeq System, the amplified TCR beta libraries were sequenced as 87-base-pair reads. Concerning the study's data processing: A later analysis counted some 74 million unique TCR beta chains across the 500 to 850 repertoires, and about 10 million of these chains were shared by at least two donors. To remove PCR and sequencing errors, raw reads were error-corrected and collapsed into unique sequences using a nearest-neighbor algorithm that merged closely related sequences. CDR3 sequences were aligned to IMGT reference sequences to assign V, D and J gene segments. Each retained sequence needed at least a six-nucleotide match to both a V gene segment and a J gene segment. A rearrangement was called productive if the CDR3 had no stop codons and remained in frame with V and J, and every other rearrangement was called non-productive. Following IMGT convention, CDR3 was defined as the stretch from the second conserved V-encoded cysteine to the conserved J-encoded phenylalanine. Sequences without an unambiguous match to a single V gene segment were excluded from the earlier analysis of 587 of the donors. An earlier analysis of about 590 of the donors classified V segments as functional when productive rearrangements were above 56.7% and as segregating when the standard deviation between donors was above 5%. To diagnose cytomegalovirus status from the catalog of TCR beta chain sequences, a statistical classification framework was built. In a later analysis, TCR nucleotide sequences were compared against IMGT/GENE-DB human TR gene sequences so that V and J genes could be assigned. In a later analysis, CDR3 sequences and most-parsimonious VDJ recombination scenarios were assigned using the TCRdist pipeline. In a later analysis, each TCR beta chain was defined by its CDR3 amino acid sequence together with its V-gene family, and reads lacking a unique V-gene family were excluded. To address suspected cross-contamination and a sequencing artifact, a later analysis removed around 600 highly shared, low-generation-probability nucleotide sequences. A later analysis calculated a clonal expansion index for each public chain from normalized within-repertoire ranks of inferred template counts. In a later analysis, generation probabilities were computed using a VDJ recombination model fitted to out-of-frame rearrangements, and the results were checked against IGoR. A later analysis scored TCR-TCR, TCR-HLA and TCR-CMV co-occurrence with hypergeometric tests, applying a repertoire-size bias correction to TCR pairs. To estimate false discovery rates, a later analysis permuted the HLA or CMV assignments 20 times. In a later analysis, co-occurring TCRs were grouped using DBSCAN, and TCRdist sequence similarity was added for clustering within HLA-allele-positive subsets. Repertoires with fewer than 30,000 or more than 120,000 public chains, plus five repertoires with anomalous nucleotide sharing, were excluded from co-occurrence clustering. Here the immuneACCESS table is served through TCRdb, limited to in-frame sequences with V and J called. Missing clones are a known gap in these copies; in checked studies unresolved V genes cover under half, and the rest lacks a known reason. The V and J calls and clone size come from that table; D and trimming were worked out from the DNA. Recorded for this sample are 180,000 or so clones; over 75% of them occurred a single time. In total, the top ten clones hold 3.1% of the sample.

To note about this clone: What antigen it recognizes has not been identified. No much larger clone exists at a distance of one base, and base qualities are not known.

The cohort consisted of 650 to 700 healthy bone marrow donors. At the time of sampling, every cohort member was nominally healthy, though immune exposures that went unrecorded were likely present. The donor tested CMV seronegative and was one of the 352 seronegative cohort members. Each donor provided a peripheral blood sample, and peripheral blood mononuclear cells were used for TCR beta sequencing. The Qiagen DNeasy Blood Extraction Kit was used to extract genomic DNA from the blood cell samples. Specimen: PBMCs. The TCR originated in a female donor in good health and CMV-seronegative.

The DNA sequence follows: TGTGCCAGCAGTTACGGGGGGTCCTCGAACACTGAAGCTTTCTTT. This encodes CASSYGGSSNTEAFF. In this chain, TRBV6-5 is recombined with TRBJ1-1; TRBD1 is a possible D gene, resting on 5 matching bases. Sequences MNHEY (CDR1) and SVGAGI (CDR2) are obtained from the germline V gene. The germline ends are 11 bases apart after V is trimmed by 2 bases and J by 1 base. The CDR3 covers 15 residues, taking in both the cysteine and the phenylalanine. Just CDR3 DNA is preserved here, 45 bases in frame from base 1.